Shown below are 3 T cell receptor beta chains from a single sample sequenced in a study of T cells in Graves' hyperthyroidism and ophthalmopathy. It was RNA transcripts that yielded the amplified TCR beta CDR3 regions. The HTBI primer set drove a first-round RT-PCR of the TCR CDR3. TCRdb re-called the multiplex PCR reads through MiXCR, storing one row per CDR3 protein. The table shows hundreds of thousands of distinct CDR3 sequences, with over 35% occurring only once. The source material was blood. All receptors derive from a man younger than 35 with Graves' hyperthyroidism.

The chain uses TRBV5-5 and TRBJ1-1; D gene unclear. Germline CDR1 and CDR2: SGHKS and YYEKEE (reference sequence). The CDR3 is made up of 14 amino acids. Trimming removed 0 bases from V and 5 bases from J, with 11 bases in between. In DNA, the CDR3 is TGTGCCAGCAGCTTGGCGTTTCAGCAGACTGAAGCTTTCTTT. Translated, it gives CASSLAFQQTEAFF.

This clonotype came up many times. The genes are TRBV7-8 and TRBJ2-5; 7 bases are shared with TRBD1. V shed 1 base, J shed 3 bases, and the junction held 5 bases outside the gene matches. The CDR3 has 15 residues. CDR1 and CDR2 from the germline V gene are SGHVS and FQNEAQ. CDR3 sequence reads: CASSLEGGEEETQYF. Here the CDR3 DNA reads TGTGCCAGCAGCTTAGAAGGGGGCGAGGAAGAGACCCAGTACTTC.

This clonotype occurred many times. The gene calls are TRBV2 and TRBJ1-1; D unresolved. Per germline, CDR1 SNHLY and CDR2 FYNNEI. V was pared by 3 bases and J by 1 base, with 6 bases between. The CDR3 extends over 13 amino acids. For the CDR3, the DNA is TGTGCCAGCAGTGACCGGGGGAACACTGAAGCTTTCTTT. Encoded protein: CASSDRGNTEAFF. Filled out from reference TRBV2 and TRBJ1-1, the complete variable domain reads EPEVTQTPSHQVTQMGQEVILRCVPISNHLYFYWYRQILGQKVEFLVSFYNNEISEKSEIFDDQFSVERPDGSNFTLKIRSTKLEDSAMYFCASSDRGNTEAFFGQGTRLTVV.